Shown below are 26 T cell receptor beta chains from a single sample sequenced in a study of chemoradiotherapy in HPV16-positive cancers. Assay: immunoSEQ multiplex PCR; the TCRdb copy retains only in-frame clones and omits some. The data show tens of thousands of clones, 65% to 80% seen once. The sequencing used blood, collected from a patient who underwent chemoradiotherapy. The receptors were sampled from a human donor with HPV-associated anogenital cancer.

The CDR3 DNA follows: TGTGCCAGCCAGAACAGGGTGCAAGGGGATTCACCCCTCCACTTT. As protein: CASQNRVQGDSPLHF. The chain couples TRBV6-5 to TRBJ1-6, with a tentative D call TRBD1 (6 bases). V lost 8 bases and J lost 8, with 19 bases in between. The CDR3 totals 15 residues. The germline V gene has CDR1 MNHEY and CDR2 SVGAGI.

The CDR3 loop reads CASTTGTANTGELFF. The DNA for the CDR3 is TGTGCCAGCACAACCGGGACAGCGAACACCGGGGAGCTGTTTTTT. The genes are TRBV27 and TRBJ2-2; 7 bases fit TRBD1. The CDR3 has 15 residues. Germline V gene data show CDR1 as MNHEY and CDR2 as SMNVEV (reference sequence). V dropped 7 bases and J dropped 0; count of bases not matched to a gene: 5.

The chain is built from TRBV6-5 and TRBJ2-2, with unresolved D. There are 12 residues in the CDR3. Germline V gene sequence: CDR1 MNHEY, CDR2 SVGAGI. V lost 4 bases and J 3 bases, leaving 3 bases between the germline ends. The CDR3 is CASSSYTGELFF. CDR3 sequence (DNA): TGTGCCAGCAGTTCCTACACCGGGGAGCTGTTTTTT.

This chain connects TRBV7-9 to TRBJ2-5; D may be TRBD2 (5 bases). The CDR3 is 14 amino acids. The V end was cut by 3 bases, the J end by 0 bases, with 8 bases between. Germline V gene data show CDR1 as SEHNR and CDR2 as FQNEAQ (reference sequence). CDR3 sequence: CASSFSRDQETQYF. CDR3 DNA sequence: TGTGCCAGCAGCTTCTCGAGGGACCAAGAGACCCAGTACTTC.

The rearrangement uses TRBV27 and TRBJ1-1, with 8 positions matching TRBD1. There are 16 residues in the CDR3. V lost 1 base and J lost 5; bases outside the gene matches: 9. The germline CDR1 and CDR2 sequences are MNHEY and SMNVEV (reference sequence). CDR3 nucleotide sequence: TGTGCCAGCAGTTTATTGGGGACAGGATCGAGGACTGAAGCTTTCTTT. Translating it yields CASSLLGTGSRTEAFF.

This chain joins TRBV4-2 and TRBJ1-5, with D unclear. This CDR3 region has 14 residues. Germline V gene data show CDR1 as LGHNA and CDR2 as YNFKEQ. Trimming took off 2 bases at V and 1 base at J, with 6 bases between the two ends. Here the CDR3 DNA reads TGTGCCAGCAGCCAAAAGGGAAGCAATCAGCCCCAGCATTTT. Translating it yields CASSQKGSNQPQHF.

The chain employs TRBV27 and TRBJ1-4; 7 bases line up with TRBD1. CDR1 is MNHEY and CDR2 is SMNVEV in the germline V gene (reference sequence). The CDR3 covers 14 residues. With V trimmed by 1 base and J by 7 bases, 3 bases remained unmatched. The CDR3 DNA sequence: TGTGCCAGCAGTTTATTAGGGGGCGGTGAAAAACTGTTTTTT. Amino acids: CASSLLGGGEKLFF.

The chain has TRBV5-6 and TRBJ2-7; D remains ambiguous. The CDR3 contains 13 residues. The V end was cut by 1 base, the J end by 2 bases, with 7 bases between. The germline gives CDR1 SGHDT, CDR2 YYEEEE. In DNA form, the CDR3 reads TGTGCCAGCAGCTTGTCCGCTACCTACGAGCAGTACTTC. Amino acid sequence: CASSLSATYEQYF.

This clone occurred once. The chain joins TRBV9 to TRBJ2-5, with 7 bases lining up with TRBD1. The V gene end was trimmed by 3 bases and the J gene end by 5 bases; junction bases not matched to a gene: 10. The CDR3 contains 15 residues. CDR1 is SGDLS, CDR2 YYNGEE, per germline. CDR3 sequence: CASSDLQGFGETQYF. The CDR3, as DNA: TGTGCCAGCAGCGACCTACAGGGGTTTGGGGAGACCCAGTACTTC.

Concerning this clone: The junction differs from germline at one of its ends, possibly a read error. The chain uses TRBV7-9 and TRBJ1-2; D is possibly TRBD1 (5 bases). Germline CDR1 reads SEHNR; CDR2 reads FQNEAQ (reference sequence). The length of the CDR3 is 16 residues. The CDR3 DNA reads as TGTGCCAGCAGCTTAGAAGGGGCAGGGATGCTTCTCGGCTCGGCCTTC. Protein product: CASSLEGAGMLLGSAF.

The chain carries TRBV27 and TRBJ2-7, with TRBD2 identical over 11 bases. Trimming at V came to 2 bases and at J to 2 bases, leaving 11 bases not matched to a gene. Germline V gene data show CDR1 as MNHEY and CDR2 as SMNVEV (reference sequence). This CDR3 has 18 residues. The CDR3 DNA follows: TGTGCCAGCAGTTTACAGGGCCTAGCGGGGGGCTCAGCCTACGAGCAGTACTTC. Protein: CASSLQGLAGGSAYEQYF.

This rearrangement joins TRBV7-8 to TRBJ1-1; D might be TRBD1 (5 bases). The germline V and J ends were trimmed by 5 bases and 1 base, with 8 bases remaining between them. The CDR3 has 13 amino acids. CDR1 SGHVS and CDR2 FQNEAQ come from the germline V gene. The CDR3 sequence: CASSRDPNTEAFF. CDR3 bases: TGTGCCAGCAGCCGGGACCCGAACACTGAAGCTTTCTTT.

The CDR3 spells CASSPRDGVTGELFF. Here the CDR3 DNA reads TGTGCCAGCAGCCCCCGGGACGGAGTCACCGGGGAGCTGTTTTTT. The chain links TRBV5-6 to TRBJ2-2, with D perhaps TRBD1 or TRBD2 (5 bases each). V lost 4 bases, J lost 4 bases, and 14 bases lay in between. The CDR3 sequence is 15 residues long. CDR1 SGHDT and CDR2 YYEEEE come from the germline V gene.

By sample fraction, this clone is medium-sized. The V gene is TRBV6-5, the J gene TRBJ1-6, with 8 nucleotides matching TRBD1. The junction had 11 bases not matched to a gene; V was cut back by 6 bases and J by 10 bases. This CDR3 comprises 15 residues. CDR1 is MNHEY and CDR2 is SVGAGI in the germline V gene. CDR3 loop: CASSLGQGEGSPLHF. As DNA, the CDR3 is TGTGCCAGCAGCCTCGGACAGGGAGAAGGATCACCCCTCCACTTT.

The chain combines TRBV19 with TRBJ1-1, with D unresolved. There are 14 residues in the CDR3. Trimming took 7 bases from V and 0 from J, leaving 12 bases between them. CDR1 LNHDA and CDR2 SQIVND come from the germline V gene (reference sequence). Here the CDR3 DNA reads TGTGCCAGTACGGGCAGCCCTGTGAACACTGAAGCTTTCTTT. Translation: CASTGSPVNTEAFF.

V gene TRBV7-2 combines with J gene TRBJ1-3; the D is unclear. Germline loops: CDR1 SGHTA, CDR2 FQGNSA. There are 15 residues in the CDR3. The germline V and J ends were trimmed by 1 base and 4 bases, with 11 bases remaining between them. In nucleotides, the CDR3 is TGTGCCAGCAGCTTAGATTGGGTAGCCGGAAACACCATATATTTT. It codes for CASSLDWVAGNTIYF.

The chain couples TRBV29-1 to TRBJ2-2, with 9 bases lining up with TRBD1. CDR3 length: 15 residues. Germline lookup yields CDR1 SQVTM and CDR2 ANQGSEA. V lost 6 bases and J lost 3; bases outside the gene matches: 8. Here the CDR3 reads CSVPGQGLYTGELFF. The CDR3 nucleotides read TGCAGCGTCCCGGGACAGGGATTGTACACCGGGGAGCTGTTTTTT.

The CDR3 here is CASSLGGEGNGYTF. The CDR3 nucleotides read TGTGCCAGCAGCTTAGGTGGGGAAGGGAATGGCTACACCTTC. This sequence joins TRBV7-3 and TRBJ1-2; D is uncertain. CDR1 and CDR2 from the germline V gene are SGHTA and FQGTGA. CDR3 length: 14 amino acids. With 2 bases removed from V and 6 bases from J, the gap between germline ends came to 13 bases. Together with reference TRBV7-3 and TRBJ1-2, the CDR3 gives the full variable domain: GAGVSQTPSNKVTEKGKYVELRCDPISGHTALYWYRQSLGQGPEFLIYFQGTGAADDSGLPNDRFFAVRPEGSVSTLKIQRTERGDSAVYLCASSLGGEGNGYTFGSGTRLTVV.

The chain carries TRBV5-1 and TRBJ2-2, with D possibly being TRBD1 (5 bases). The CDR3 covers 16 residues. With 1 base removed from V and 6 bases from J, the gap between germline ends came to 16 bases. Germline lookup yields CDR1 SGHRS and CDR2 YFSETQ. The CDR3 DNA is TGCGCCAGCAGCTTGTTTCCGCAGGAAGGGGCCGGGGAGCTGTTTTTT. This codes for CASSLFPQEGAGELFF. The entire variable domain, with the rest obtained from reference TRBV5-1 and TRBJ2-2, is as follows: KAGVTQTPRYLIKTRGQQVTLSCSPISGHRSVSWYQQTPGQGLQFLFEYFSETQRNKGNFPGRFSGRQFSNSRSEMNVSTLELGDSALYLCASSLFPQEGAGELFFGEGSRLTVL.

V and J are TRBV27 and TRBJ1-2, with D possibly TRBD1 on 6 matching bases. V lost 6 bases, J lost 8 bases, and 19 bases lay in between. Germline assignment: CDR1 MNHEY and CDR2 SMNVEV (reference sequence). The CDR3 is 14 residues long. The CDR3 DNA reads TGTGCCAGCAGCAAGCAGACAGGACCCGAGGGCTACACCTTC. Residues: CASSKQTGPEGYTF.

A note on this clone: Other DNA sequences from this sample encode an identical CDR3 as well. The rearrangement links TRBV7-2 to TRBJ2-7; TRBD2 might be the D (6 bases). Germline CDR1 SGHTA, CDR2 FQGNSA. CDR3 length: 14 amino acids. Trimming removed 6 bases from V and 2 bases from J, with 14 bases in between. The CDR3 loop reads CASSFGTATYEQYF. The CDR3 DNA sequence: TGTGCCAGCAGTTTCGGGACTGCGACCTACGAGCAGTACTTC.

The chain has TRBV5-1 and TRBJ1-1, with a weak D call TRBD1 (5 bases). CDR3 length: 15 residues. V was cut by 4 bases and J by 1 base, with 14 bases left in between. The germline gives CDR1 SGHRS, CDR2 YFSETQ. For the CDR3, the DNA is TGCGCCAGCAGCCGGGGAGGGGAGGCGAACACTGAAGCTTTCTTT. Protein product: CASSRGGEANTEAFF.

The chain combines TRBV2 with TRBJ2-7; 7 nucleotides match TRBD1. Germline V gene sequence: CDR1 SNHLY, CDR2 FYNNEI. The CDR3 has 15 amino acids. The ends lost 7 bases at V and 1 base at J; junction bases unmatched: 10. CDR3 bases: TGTGCCAGCACCCAGGGACAGTCTGGATCCTACGAGCAGTACTTC. Residues: CASTQGQSGSYEQYF.

This chain connects TRBV11-3 to TRBJ1-1; no clear D gene. The CDR3 consists of 13 residues. V lost 5 bases and J lost 3, with 10 bases in between. Germline loops: CDR1 SGHNT, CDR2 YENEEA. The DNA for the CDR3 is TGTGCCAGCAGCAACCGATATGACACTGAAGCTTTCTTT. Protein: CASSNRYDTEAFF.

J is TRBJ1-2 and V is TRBV6-5, with 8 bases matching TRBD1. The CDR3 runs 15 residues. Looked up from germline, CDR1 is MNHEY and CDR2 is SVGAGI. Unmatched junction bases numbered 14, after V lost 6 bases and J lost 8 bases. CDR3 residues: CASSSLQTGARGYTF. As DNA, the CDR3 is TGTGCCAGCAGCAGCCTCCAGACAGGGGCTAGGGGCTACACCTTC.

This chain connects TRBV6-5 to TRBJ2-7, with D tentatively TRBD2 (6 bases). This CDR3 is 14 amino acids long. Germline V gene data show CDR1 as MNHEY and CDR2 as SVGAGI. V was cut by 5 bases and J by 6 bases, with 17 bases left in between. The CDR3 here is CASSPPGLPREQYF. CDR3 in DNA: TGTGCCAGCAGTCCCCCGGGACTGCCCCGCGAGCAGTACTTC.